These 14 T cell receptor beta chains share one sample of origin, sequenced in a study of OX40 agonist ivuxolimab in advanced cancers. The method was immunoSEQ multiplex PCR; TCRdb's version includes in-frame clones alone and lacks a portion of them. This sample has about 79,000 clones, with approximately 94% found just once. Material: CD4+ or CD8+ T cells sorted from blood, obtained in a trial of the OX40 agonist ivuxolimab. Receptors were obtained from an adult with an advanced solid tumor such as melanoma, head and neck, liver or kidney cancer.

This clone was seen a single time. The rearrangement joins TRBV27 to TRBJ2-2, with no clear D. The V gene lost 7 bases and the J gene lost 1 base, with 7 bases spanning the gap. Germline CDR1 and CDR2: MNHEY and SMNVEV (reference sequence). The CDR3 extends over 13 amino acids. The CDR3 reads CASTQENTGELFF. The DNA for the CDR3 is TGTGCCAGCACCCAGGAGAACACCGGGGAGCTGTTTTTT.

The chain couples TRBV7-9 to TRBJ2-7; D remains unclear. The CDR3 spans 14 residues. With 0 bases removed from V and 5 bases from J, the gap between germline ends came to 11 bases. CDR1 SEHNR and CDR2 FQNEAQ come from the germline V gene (reference sequence). The CDR3 protein is CASSLASKDHEQYF. The CDR3 region has the DNA TGTGCCAGCAGCTTAGCGAGCAAGGACCACGAGCAGTACTTC.

V and J are TRBV9 and TRBJ2-7; 9 nucleotides agree with TRBD1. V trimming: 3 bases; J trimming: 5 bases; junction bases outside the gene matches: 3. CDR1 is SGDLS and CDR2 is YYNGEE in the germline V gene. The CDR3 loop spans 13 amino acids. CDR3 in DNA: TGTGCCAGCAGCGGGACAGGGGTCCACGAGCAGTACTTC. Encoded protein: CASSGTGVHEQYF. The variable domain in full, completed from reference TRBV9 and TRBJ2-7, reads DSGVTQTPKHLITATGQRVTLRCSPRSGDLSVYWYQQSLDQGLQFLIQYYNGEERAKGNILERFSAQQFPDLHSELNLSSLELGDSALYFCASSGTGVHEQYFGPGTRLTVT.

J is TRBJ2-3 and V is TRBV9; D unclear. Germline CDR1 and CDR2: SGDLS and YYNGEE. This CDR3 is 13 amino acids long. V shed 3 bases and J shed 6 bases, with 11 bases lying between them. The CDR3 here is CASSGQVSDTQYF. Here the CDR3 DNA reads TGTGCCAGCAGCGGCCAGGTGTCCGATACGCAGTATTTT.

In this sample, this clone turned up once. The chain uses TRBV4-1 and TRBJ2-1; D ambiguous. This CDR3 region has 14 residues. V was clipped by 1 base and J by 7 bases, with 11 bases between them. CDR1 is MGHRA and CDR2 is YSYEKL in the germline V gene. The CDR3 DNA sequence: TGCGCCAGCAGCCAAGCCGGAACAGAAAATGAGCAGTTCTTC. It is translated as CASSQAGTENEQFF.

The chain links TRBV28 to TRBJ2-7; 8 bases map to TRBD2. The ends lost 6 bases at V and 0 bases at J; junction bases unmatched: 7. From germline, CDR1 is MDHEN and CDR2 SYDVKM. The CDR3 totals 15 residues. CDR3 protein: CASRGRGGSSYEQYF. The CDR3 nucleotides read TGTGCCAGCAGGGGACGGGGGGGCAGCTCCTACGAGCAGTACTTC.

This chain joins TRBV27 and TRBJ2-2; D is unclear. CDR3 length: 14 residues. The V end was cut by 7 bases, the J end by 4 bases, with 13 bases between. The germline CDR1 and CDR2 sequences are MNHEY and SMNVEV (reference sequence). DNA for the CDR3: TGTGCCAGCAATTCCGGAGACACCACCGGGGAGCTGTTTTTT. Its protein product is CASNSGDTTGELFF.

The chain uses TRBV4-3 and TRBJ1-1; unclear D gene. Germline V gene lookup returns CDR1 LGHNA and CDR2 YSLEER. The V end was cut by 2 bases, the J end by 1 base, with 5 bases between. This CDR3 region has 13 residues. The CDR3 sequence is CASSQKRNTEAFF. As DNA, the CDR3 is TGCGCCAGCAGCCAAAAAAGGAACACTGAAGCTTTCTTT.

The V gene is TRBV19, the J gene TRBJ2-1, with 8 nucleotides matching TRBD2. Losses at the gene ends were 7 bases for V and 9 bases for J; bases not matched to a gene: 11. CDR1 and CDR2 (germline): LNHDA, SQIVND (reference sequence). This CDR3 is 14 amino acids long. The CDR3 region is CASKNSGGPTEQFF. DNA of the CDR3: TGTGCCAGTAAGAACAGCGGGGGCCCCACTGAGCAGTTCTTC. Looking up the rest from reference TRBV19 and TRBJ2-1 gives the full variable domain: DGGITQSPKYLFRKEGQNVTLSCEQNLNHDAMYWYRQDPGQGLRLIYYSQIVNDFQKGDIAEGYSVSREKKESFPLTVTSAQKNPTAFYLCASKNSGGPTEQFFGPGTRLTVL.

This clone was detected only once. The chain combines TRBV4-1 with TRBJ2-7; D may be TRBD2 (5 bases). Germline V gene sequence: CDR1 MGHRA, CDR2 YSYEKL. Trimming took 4 bases from V and 7 from J, leaving 14 bases between them. The CDR3 is 13 amino acids. The CDR3 loop reads CASSLSDGEEQYF. In DNA, the CDR3 is TGCGCCAGCAGCCTTTCGGACGGGGAGGAGCAGTACTTC.

This chain connects TRBV7-3 to TRBJ2-1; D could derive from TRBD1 or TRBD2 (5 bases each). Trimming cost V 5 bases and J 9 bases, with 14 bases left between them. Germline V lookup: CDR1 SGHTA, CDR2 FQGTGA. CDR3 size: 13 residues. In nucleotides, the CDR3 is TGTGCCAGCAGCCCCCCCGAGGGGACTGAGCAGTTCTTC. Translated: CASSPPEGTEQFF.

This chain connects TRBV7-3 to TRBJ1-2; TRBD1 matches at 12 bases. This CDR3 comprises 13 residues. CDR1 and CDR2 (germline): SGHTA, FQGTGA. After removal of 5 bases from V and 8 bases from J, the junction contained 3 bases not matched to a gene. The DNA of the CDR3 is TGTGCCAGCAGCGGGACAGGGGGCCTCGGCTACACCTTC. This gives the protein CASSGTGGLGYTF.

V is TRBV5-1 and J is TRBJ2-1; D is unresolved. The V end was cut by 0 bases, the J end by 3 bases, with 10 bases between. This CDR3 region has 15 residues. The V gene's germline CDR1 is SGHRS and CDR2 YFSETQ. In nucleotides, the CDR3 is TGCGCCAGCAGCTTGGAGGCGGCCTACTACAATGAGCAGTTCTTC. It encodes CASSLEAAYYNEQFF.

The chain recombines TRBV11-2 with TRBJ2-7, with D uncertain. The germline V gene encodes CDR1 SGHAT and CDR2 FQNNGV. This CDR3 is built from 16 residues. Trimming shortened V by 5 bases and J by 6 bases, and 23 bases separated the two germline ends. CDR3 sequence: CASSPGLGWNFFEQYF. The CDR3 nucleotides are TGTGCCAGCAGCCCCGGCTTAGGGTGGAACTTTTTCGAGCAGTACTTC.